This T cell receptor (beta chain) was observed in a study of OX40 agonist ivuxolimab in advanced cancers. Assay used: immunoSEQ multiplex PCR; TCRdb lists only in-frame clones, some missing. The table lists 30,000 to 35,000 clones, around 86% of them singletons. Here the sequenced sample was CD4+ or CD8+ T cells sorted from blood, taken in a trial of the OX40 agonist ivuxolimab. The source is an adult with an advanced solid tumor such as melanoma, head and neck, liver or kidney cancer.

The CDR3 spells CASSFGGGRTEAFF. The CDR3 DNA sequence: TGTGCCAGCAGCTTCGGAGGGGGGCGAACTGAAGCTTTCTTT. The V gene is TRBV7-9, the J gene TRBJ1-1; D perhaps matches TRBD1 (6 bases). This CDR3 is 14 amino acids long. V gave up 3 bases and J gave up 5 bases, with 13 bases separating them. Germline assignment: CDR1 SEHNR and CDR2 FQNEAQ (reference sequence).